The present entry profiles one T cell receptor beta chain with its context. This record belongs to a study of PD-1 blockade in classical Hodgkin lymphoma. This CDR3 contains 15 residues. Trimming took 4 bases from V and 1 from J; bases not matched to a gene: 7. The germline CDR1 and CDR2 sequences are MNHEY and SVGAGI. Time point indicated: cycle 4 day 1 (C4D1), after five to seven weeks of nivolumab. All patients experienced relapse after autologous stem cell transplantation, and brentuximab vedotin exposure was variable. Profiled with immunoSEQ multiplex PCR; TCRdb holds only in-frame clones, not every one. Among over 50,000 clones listed, roughly nine tenths were seen once.

The receptor was derived from a human donor with classical Hodgkin lymphoma. V usage is TRBV6-5 and J usage is TRBJ2-7; 7 positions match TRBD1. Source: peripheral blood mononuclear cells (PBMCs), taken before the fourth cycle of nivolumab. The CDR3 DNA is TGTGCCAGCAGTTCGCGTTCGGGACAGTCCTACGAGCAGTACTTC. Its protein is CASSSRSGQSYEQYF.